Below are 4 T cell receptor beta chains sequenced from a single sample in a study of CD8+ T cells in alopecia areata. RNA, once extracted, was reverse transcribed into cDNA for use as the sequencing template. The assay was immunoSEQ multiplex PCR, and TCRdb's table has in-frame clones only and misses some. In the table there are about 190,000 clones, 50% to 75% of which are singletons. The input for sequencing was CD4+ T cells sorted from blood, taken at week 0. The receptors originated from a human donor with alopecia areata.

This clone was recorded once. The chain couples TRBV6-5 to TRBJ2-6; D gene uncertain. Germline lookup yields CDR1 MNHEY and CDR2 SVGAGI. Trimming cost V 10 bases and J 2 bases, with 15 bases left between them. This CDR3 comprises 15 residues. CDR3 in DNA: TGTGCCACCGGACCGGAAGGTGCTGGGGCCAACGTCCTGACTTTC. Its translation: CATGPEGAGANVLTF.

The chain's CDR3 is CAWTPGGSQTEAFF. DNA for the CDR3: TGTGCCTGGACCCCGGGGGGGTCGCAAACTGAAGCTTTCTTT. V gene TRBV30 combines with J gene TRBJ1-1; a weak D match, TRBD1 (5 bases). With 4 bases removed from V and 5 bases from J, the gap between germline ends came to 17 bases. This CDR3 comprises 14 residues. Per germline, CDR1 GTSNPN and CDR2 SVGIG (reference sequence).

This chain joins TRBV4-1 and TRBJ2-7; either TRBD1 or TRBD2 may supply D (5 bases each). The germline V and J ends were trimmed by 0 bases and 0 bases, with 15 bases remaining between them. From germline, CDR1 is MGHRA and CDR2 YSYEKL. The CDR3 spans 17 residues. CDR3 sequence reads: CASSQDLGGLSSYEQYF. For the CDR3, the DNA is TGCGCCAGCAGCCAAGATCTTGGGGGTTTAAGCTCCTACGAGCAGTACTTC.

This clone appeared a few times. This chain uses TRBV19 with TRBJ2-3; D is uncertain. Germline CDR1 LNHDA, CDR2 SQIVND (reference sequence). The CDR3 has 13 residues. V lost 5 bases to trimming and J lost 8 bases, with 14 bases between them. The CDR3 loop is CASSPTMSPTQYF. The CDR3 DNA is TGTGCCAGTAGTCCAACAATGAGTCCTACGCAGTATTTT.